The sequence of this TCR beta chain was determined in a study of blood T cell repertoires in COVID-19. The assay was immunoSEQ multiplex PCR, and TCRdb's table has in-frame clones only and misses some. Of roughly 180,000 clones in the sample, roughly nine tenths were seen once. This CDR3 is 12 amino acids long. V was shortened by 5 bases and J by 8 bases, with 11 bases between the two germline ends. Germline CDR1 reads MNHEY; CDR2 reads SVGAGI. This chain connects TRBV6-5 to TRBJ2-3, with D unclear. This clonotype was sampled from an older man with active or convalescent COVID-19. The source material was peripheral blood. The CDR3 sequence: CASSPRSRTQYF. The CDR3 coding sequence is TGTGCCAGCAGTCCGCGGTCTCGTACGCAGTATTTT.